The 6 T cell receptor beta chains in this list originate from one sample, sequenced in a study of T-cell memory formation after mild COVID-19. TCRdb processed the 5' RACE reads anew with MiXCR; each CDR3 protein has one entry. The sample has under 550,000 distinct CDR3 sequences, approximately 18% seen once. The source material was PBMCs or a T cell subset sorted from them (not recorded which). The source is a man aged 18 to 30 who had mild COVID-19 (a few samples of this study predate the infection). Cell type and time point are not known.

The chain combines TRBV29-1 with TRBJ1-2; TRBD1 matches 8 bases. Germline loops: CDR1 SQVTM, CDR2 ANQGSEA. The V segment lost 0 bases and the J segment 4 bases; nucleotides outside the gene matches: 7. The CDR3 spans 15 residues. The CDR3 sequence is CSVEDPTGAGYGYTF. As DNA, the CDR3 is TGCAGCGTTGAAGACCCGACAGGGGCGGGCTATGGCTACACCTTC.

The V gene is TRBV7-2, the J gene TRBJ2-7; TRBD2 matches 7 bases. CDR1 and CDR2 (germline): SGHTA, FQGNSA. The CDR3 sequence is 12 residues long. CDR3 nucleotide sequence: TGTGCCAGCAGCCGGAGTGGCGGGGGACTGTTCGTC. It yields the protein CASSRSGGGLFV.

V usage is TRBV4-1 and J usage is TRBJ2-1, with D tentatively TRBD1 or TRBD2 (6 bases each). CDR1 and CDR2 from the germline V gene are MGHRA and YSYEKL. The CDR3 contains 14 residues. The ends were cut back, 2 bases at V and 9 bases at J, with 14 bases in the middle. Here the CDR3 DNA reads TGCGCCAGCAGCCAATGGCTGGGGGGCATTGAGCAGTTCTTC. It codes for CASSQWLGGIEQFF.

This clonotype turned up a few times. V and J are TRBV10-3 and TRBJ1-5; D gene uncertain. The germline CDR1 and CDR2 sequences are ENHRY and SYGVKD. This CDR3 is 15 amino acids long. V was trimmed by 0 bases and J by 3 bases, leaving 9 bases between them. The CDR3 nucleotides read TGTGCCATCAGTGAGTCAGGAGCTAACAATCAGCCCCAGCATTTT. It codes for CAISESGANNQPQHF.

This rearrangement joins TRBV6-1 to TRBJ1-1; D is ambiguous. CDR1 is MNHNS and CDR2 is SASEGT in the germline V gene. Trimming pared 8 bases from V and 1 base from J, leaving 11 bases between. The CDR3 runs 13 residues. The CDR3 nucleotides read TGTGCCAGCGTGTCGGCAGCGAACACTGAAGCTTTCTTT. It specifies CASVSAANTEAFF.

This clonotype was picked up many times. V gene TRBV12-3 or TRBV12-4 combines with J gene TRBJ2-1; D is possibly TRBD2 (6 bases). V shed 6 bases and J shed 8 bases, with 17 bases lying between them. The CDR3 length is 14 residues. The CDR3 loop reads CASRPGLSVHEQFF. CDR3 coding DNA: TGTGCCAGCAGGCCGGGACTTAGCGTCCATGAGCAGTTCTTC.